Presented here are 13 T cell receptor beta chains from one specimen sequenced in a study of graft-versus-host responses after intestinal transplantation. Profiled with immunoSEQ multiplex PCR; TCRdb holds only in-frame clones, not every one. The sample carries 100,000 to 140,000 clones, roughly 87% recorded once. These receptors have no known antigen. The material was unstimulated CD4+ T cells sorted from spleen or lymph node cells, obtained before transplant. The receptors here all came from a human donor who was the organ donor for an intestinal transplant.

This clone was seen only once. The chain uses TRBV18 and TRBJ2-7; 8 bases are a match to TRBD2. Unmatched junction bases numbered 8, after V lost 5 bases and J lost 5 bases. Germline CDR1 and CDR2: KGHSH and LQKENI. This CDR3 is built from 14 residues. The CDR3: CASSDIAGTHEQYF. CDR3 bases: TGTGCCAGCTCAGACATAGCGGGGACTCACGAGCAGTACTTC.

The V and J genes are TRBV11-2 and TRBJ2-3; no definite D call. CDR3 length equals 13 residues. The ends were cut back, 10 bases at V and 2 bases at J, with 13 bases in the middle. From germline, CDR1 is SGHAT and CDR2 FQNNGV. The CDR3 sequence: CATGPAHTDTQYF. The CDR3 coding sequence is TGTGCCACCGGGCCCGCACACACAGATACGCAGTATTTT.

The CDR3 here is CASSYSPSQNTEAFF. DNA for the CDR3: TGTGCCAGCAGTTACTCGCCCAGCCAGAACACTGAAGCTTTCTTT. J is TRBJ1-1 and V is TRBV6-6; D remains ambiguous. V lost 0 bases, J lost 1 base, and 9 bases lay in between. The CDR3 runs to 15 residues. Germline V lookup: CDR1 MNHNY, CDR2 SVGAGI (reference sequence).

Comment on this clone: The junction and the germline gene differ at one end; a read error may be behind it. This sequence joins TRBV7-2 and TRBJ2-5, with D hard to call. CDR3 length equals 14 residues. Per germline, CDR1 SGHTA and CDR2 FQGNSA. CDR3 sequence: CASTLAGGQETQYF. In DNA, the CDR3 is TGTGCCAGCACCTTAGCAGGCGGCCAAGAGACCCAGTACTTC.

The chain is built from TRBV5-1 and TRBJ1-1, with a possible D match to TRBD1 (5 bases). The CDR3 runs to 13 residues. Germline V gene sequence: CDR1 SGHRS, CDR2 YFSETQ. The V gene lost 5 bases and the J gene lost 1 base, with 9 bases spanning the gap. CDR3 DNA: TGCGCCAGCAGGCGGGACGGGAACACTGAAGCTTTCTTT. Translating it yields CASRRDGNTEAFF.

The chain is built from TRBV27 and TRBJ2-3; 7 positions agree with TRBD1. J was trimmed by 1 base and V by 6 bases; bases with no gene match: 4. Germline V gene sequence: CDR1 MNHEY, CDR2 SMNVEV (reference sequence). The CDR3 covers 14 residues. CDR3 amino acids: CASRHGQGTDTQYF. CDR3 in DNA: TGTGCCAGCAGACACGGACAGGGCACAGATACGCAGTATTTT.

The rearrangement joins TRBV6-6 to TRBJ1-1; D possibly corresponds to TRBD1 (5 bases). The V gene lost 8 bases and the J gene lost 4 bases, with 17 bases spanning the gap. The CDR3 extends over 14 amino acids. Looked up from germline, CDR1 is MNHNY and CDR2 is SVGAGI (reference sequence). CDR3 sequence: CASRPRERGTEAFF. The CDR3 region has the DNA TGTGCCAGCCGTCCAAGGGAGAGGGGCACTGAAGCTTTCTTT.

This rearrangement joins TRBV20-1 to TRBJ1-4; D is unclear. Looked up from germline, CDR1 is DFQATT and CDR2 is SNEGSKA (reference sequence). The germline V and J ends were trimmed by 3 bases and 8 bases, with 7 bases remaining between them. The CDR3 contains 11 residues. CDR3 loop: CSASAREKLFF. CDR3 DNA: TGCAGTGCTAGTGCTCGGGAAAAACTGTTTTTT.

The J gene is TRBJ2-4, the V gene TRBV5-6; D ambiguous. Deletions cut 1 base from V and 8 bases from J, with 13 bases between. The germline CDR1 and CDR2 sequences are SGHDT and YYEEEE. The CDR3 sequence is 14 residues long. CDR3 sequence: CASSLRWDQDIQYF. Here the CDR3 DNA reads TGTGCCAGCAGCTTGAGGTGGGATCAAGACATTCAGTACTTC.

The chain joins TRBV27 to TRBJ2-7, with D maybe TRBD1 (5 bases). The ends were cut back, 5 bases at V and 3 bases at J, with 11 bases in the middle. The CDR3 contains 13 residues. Germline V gene data show CDR1 as MNHEY and CDR2 as SMNVEV (reference sequence). This CDR3 is CASSRTDSYEQYF. The CDR3 nucleotides read TGTGCCAGCAGTCGTACCGACAGCTACGAGCAGTACTTC.

This clone is a singleton in its sample. The chain has TRBV7-3 and TRBJ2-5; D is unclear. Per germline, CDR1 SGHTA and CDR2 FQGTGA. The V gene lost 4 bases and the J gene lost 6 bases, with 12 bases spanning the gap. The CDR3 is 13 residues long. The CDR3 DNA reads as TGTGCCAGCAGCTCGGACGGAACGCAGACCCAGTACTTC. This sequence encodes CASSSDGTQTQYF.

This clone was detected only once. The chain links TRBV7-2 to TRBJ2-1; 11 nucleotides align to TRBD1. CDR1 is SGHTA, CDR2 FQGNSA, per germline. V dropped 1 base and J dropped 3; count of bases not matched to a gene: 11. The CDR3 totals 19 residues. The CDR3 region is CASSLGVLDRGRGYNEQFF. The CDR3 nucleotides read TGTGCCAGCAGCTTAGGGGTCTTGGACAGGGGGCGCGGCTACAATGAGCAGTTCTTC.

V is TRBV30 and J is TRBJ1-4; TRBD1 matches 9 bases. This CDR3 region has 16 residues. J gave up 2 bases and V 4 bases, and 8 bases lay outside the gene matches. Per germline, CDR1 GTSNPN and CDR2 SVGIG (reference sequence). The CDR3 is CAWNRGQRETNEKLFF. CDR3 sequence (DNA): TGTGCCTGGAACAGGGGGCAAAGAGAGACTAATGAAAAACTGTTTTTT. Filled out from reference TRBV30 and TRBJ1-4, the complete variable domain reads SQTIHQWPATLVQPVGSPLSLECTVEGTSNPNLYWYRQAAGRGLQLLFYSVGIGQISSEVPQNLSASRPQDRQFILSSKKLLLSDSGFYLCAWNRGQRETNEKLFFGSGTQLSVL.